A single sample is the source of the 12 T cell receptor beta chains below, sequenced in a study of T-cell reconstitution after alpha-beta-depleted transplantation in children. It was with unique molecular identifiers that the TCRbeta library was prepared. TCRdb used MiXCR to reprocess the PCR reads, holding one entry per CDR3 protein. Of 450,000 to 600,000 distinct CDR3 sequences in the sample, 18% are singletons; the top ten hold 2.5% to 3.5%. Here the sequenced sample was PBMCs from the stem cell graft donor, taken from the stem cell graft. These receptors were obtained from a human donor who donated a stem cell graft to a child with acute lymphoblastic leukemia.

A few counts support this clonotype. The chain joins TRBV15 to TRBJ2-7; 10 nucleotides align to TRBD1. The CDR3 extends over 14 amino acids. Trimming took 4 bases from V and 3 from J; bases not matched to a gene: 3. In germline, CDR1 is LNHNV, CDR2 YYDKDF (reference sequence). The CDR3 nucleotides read TGTGCCACCAGCAAGGACAGGGGGATCTACGAGCAGTACTTC. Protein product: CATSKDRGIYEQYF.

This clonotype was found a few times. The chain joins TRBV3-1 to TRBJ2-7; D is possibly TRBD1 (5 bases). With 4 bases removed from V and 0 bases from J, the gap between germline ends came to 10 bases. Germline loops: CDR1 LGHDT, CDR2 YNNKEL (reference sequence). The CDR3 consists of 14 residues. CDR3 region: CASSRRQFSYEQYF. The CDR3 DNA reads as TGTGCCAGCAGCCGTAGACAGTTCTCCTACGAGCAGTACTTC.

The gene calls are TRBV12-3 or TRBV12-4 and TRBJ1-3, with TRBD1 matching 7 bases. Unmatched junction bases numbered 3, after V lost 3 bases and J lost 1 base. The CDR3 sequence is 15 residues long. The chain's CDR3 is CASSFDRASGNTIYF. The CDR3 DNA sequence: TGTGCCAGCAGTTTCGACAGGGCTTCTGGAAACACCATATATTTT.

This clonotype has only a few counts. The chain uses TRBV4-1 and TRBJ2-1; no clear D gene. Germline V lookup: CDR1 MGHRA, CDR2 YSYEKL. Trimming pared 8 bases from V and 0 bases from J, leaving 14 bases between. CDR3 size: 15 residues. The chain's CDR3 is CASQPLASSYNEQFF. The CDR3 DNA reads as TGCGCCAGCCAGCCGTTGGCGAGCTCCTACAATGAGCAGTTCTTC.

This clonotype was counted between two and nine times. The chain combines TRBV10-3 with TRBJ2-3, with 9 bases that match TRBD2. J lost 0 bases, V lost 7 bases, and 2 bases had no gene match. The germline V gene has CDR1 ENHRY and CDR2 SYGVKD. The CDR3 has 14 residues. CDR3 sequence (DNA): TGTGCCATCACCGGGACTAGCAGCACAGATACGCAGTATTTT. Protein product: CAITGTSSTDTQYF.

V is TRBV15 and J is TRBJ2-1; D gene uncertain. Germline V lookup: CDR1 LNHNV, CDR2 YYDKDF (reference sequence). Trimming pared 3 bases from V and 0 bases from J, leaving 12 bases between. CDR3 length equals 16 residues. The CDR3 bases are TGTGCCACCAGCAGCGTCACTCTGAGCTCCTACAATGAGCAGTTCTTC. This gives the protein CATSSVTLSSYNEQFF. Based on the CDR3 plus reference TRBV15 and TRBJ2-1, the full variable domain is DAMVIQNPRYQVTQFGKPVTLSCSQTLNHNVMYWYQQKSSQAPKLLFHYYDKDFNNEADTPDNFQSRRPNTSFCFLDIRSPGLGDTAMYLCATSSVTLSSYNEQFFGPGTRLTVL.

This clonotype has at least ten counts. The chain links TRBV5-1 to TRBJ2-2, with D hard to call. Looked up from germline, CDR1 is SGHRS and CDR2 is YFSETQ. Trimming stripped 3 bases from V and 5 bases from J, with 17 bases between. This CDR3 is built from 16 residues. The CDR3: CASSSVVGPSTGELFF. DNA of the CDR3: TGCGCCAGCAGCTCAGTGGTAGGCCCCTCAACCGGGGAGCTGTTTTTT.

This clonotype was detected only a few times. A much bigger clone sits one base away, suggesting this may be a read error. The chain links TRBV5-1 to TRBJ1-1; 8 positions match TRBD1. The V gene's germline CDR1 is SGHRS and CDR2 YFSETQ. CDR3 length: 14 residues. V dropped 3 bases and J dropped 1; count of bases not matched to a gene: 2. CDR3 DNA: TGCGCCAGCAGCTGGGGGACAGGGAACACTGAAGCTTTCTTT. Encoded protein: CASSWGTGNTEAFF.

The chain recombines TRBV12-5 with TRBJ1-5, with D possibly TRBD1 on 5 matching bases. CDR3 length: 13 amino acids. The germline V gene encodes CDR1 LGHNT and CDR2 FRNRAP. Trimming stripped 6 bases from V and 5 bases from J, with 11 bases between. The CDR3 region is CASGRGRHQPQHF. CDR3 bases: TGTGCTAGTGGCCGGGGCCGTCATCAGCCCCAGCATTTT.

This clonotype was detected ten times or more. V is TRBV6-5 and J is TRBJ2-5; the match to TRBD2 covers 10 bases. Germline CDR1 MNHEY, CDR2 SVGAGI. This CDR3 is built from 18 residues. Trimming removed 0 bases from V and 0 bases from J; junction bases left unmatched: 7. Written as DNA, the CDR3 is TGTGCCAGCAGTTACTCGAGGCTAGCGGGGGTAAACCAAGAGACCCAGTACTTC. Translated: CASSYSRLAGVNQETQYF.

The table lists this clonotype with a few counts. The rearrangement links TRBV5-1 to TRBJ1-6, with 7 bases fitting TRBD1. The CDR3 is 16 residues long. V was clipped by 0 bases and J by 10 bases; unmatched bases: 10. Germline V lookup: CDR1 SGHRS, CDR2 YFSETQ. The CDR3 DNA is TGCGCCAGCAGCTTGGCAGGGACAGCTTGGGGGTCACCCCTCCACTTT. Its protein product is CASSLAGTAWGSPLHF.

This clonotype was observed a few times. CDR3 amino acids: CASTHNRRGTAGTQPQHF. Here the CDR3 DNA reads TGTGCCAGCACCCACAATCGGCGCGGAACGGCAGGTACTCAGCCCCAGCATTTT. V gene TRBV12-3 or TRBV12-4 combines with J gene TRBJ1-5; D not resolved. This CDR3 region has 18 residues. Trimming shortened V by 7 bases and J by 6 bases, and 28 bases separated the two germline ends.